This T cell receptor (beta chain) stems from a study of Graves' ophthalmopathy and Graves' hyperthyroidism. Regarding this clonotype: Its antigen is not identified.

TCR beta CDR3 amplification used RNA transcripts. The workflow started with a first-round RT-PCR run with HTBI primers and then moved on to a second-round multiplex PCR. TCRdb reprocessed the multiplex PCR reads with MiXCR, giving one entry per CDR3 protein. Found here are 400,000 to 500,000 distinct CDR3 sequences, over 20% of them singletons; the top ten hold roughly 3%. Overall study findings and caveats: Blood contained most expanded thyroid clonotypes exceeding 0.001 frequency.

This CDR3 comprises 16 residues. The germline V gene encodes CDR1 KGHSH and CDR2 LQKENI. V was clipped by 0 bases and J by 9 bases; unmatched bases: 13. The chain employs TRBV18 and TRBJ2-7, with 8 bases lining up with TRBD1. The sequenced sample consisted of peripheral blood. This clonotype originated in a woman between 18 and 30 years old with stable Graves' hyperthyroidism. The CDR3 DNA reads as TGTGCCAGCTCACCACCGAACCTCGGACAGGGCGAGGCGCAGTACTTC. Amino acid sequence: CASSPPNLGQGEAQYF.